This T cell receptor (beta chain) was sequenced for a study of blood T cell repertoires in COVID-19. This CDR3 region has 16 residues. The V and J ends lost 0 bases and 2 bases, in that order; junction bases with no gene match: 6. In germline, CDR1 is SGDLS, CDR2 YYNGEE. Using immunoSEQ multiplex PCR, the repertoire was profiled, and TCRdb retains in-frame clones only, with some absent. The repertoire holds under 300,000 clones, with approximately 87% as singletons. The receptor comes from a man in his sixties with acute or convalescent COVID-19. This chain links TRBV9 with TRBJ2-3, with 7 nucleotides matching TRBD2. Material for sequencing was peripheral blood. The CDR3 nucleotides are TGTGCCAGCAGCGTAGGTGGTAGCGGGCCCACAGATACGCAGTATTTT. Translated: CASSVGGSGPTDTQYF.